This TCR beta chain was profiled in a study of blood T cell repertoires in COVID-19. As for the study in general: PBMCs, B-cell-depleted T cells, or T cells provided the cDNA or gDNA that made up the material.

Original data processing: Cell counts per sample came from amplifying reference gene primers. The table came from immunoSEQ multiplex PCR; TCRdb's copy has only in-frame clones and leaves some out. V and J calls and clone size are given by that table; D and trimming were obtained from the DNA. The sample lists about 100,000 clones, around 90% seen once, with around 16% in the top ten. The germline V gene encodes CDR1 LGHNA and CDR2 YSLEER. V was pared by 3 bases and J by 6 bases, with 21 bases between. This CDR3 is 17 amino acids long. This clone appeared a few times. Material for sequencing was peripheral blood. V gene TRBV4-3 combines with J gene TRBJ2-1; D is possibly TRBD2 (7 bases). The TCR was taken from a man aged 50 or older with acute or convalescent COVID-19. CDR3 DNA: TGCGCCAGCAGCCACCTTAAGGCCACCCGGGGGGCCAATGAGCAGTTCTTC. Translated, it gives CASSHLKATRGANEQFF.